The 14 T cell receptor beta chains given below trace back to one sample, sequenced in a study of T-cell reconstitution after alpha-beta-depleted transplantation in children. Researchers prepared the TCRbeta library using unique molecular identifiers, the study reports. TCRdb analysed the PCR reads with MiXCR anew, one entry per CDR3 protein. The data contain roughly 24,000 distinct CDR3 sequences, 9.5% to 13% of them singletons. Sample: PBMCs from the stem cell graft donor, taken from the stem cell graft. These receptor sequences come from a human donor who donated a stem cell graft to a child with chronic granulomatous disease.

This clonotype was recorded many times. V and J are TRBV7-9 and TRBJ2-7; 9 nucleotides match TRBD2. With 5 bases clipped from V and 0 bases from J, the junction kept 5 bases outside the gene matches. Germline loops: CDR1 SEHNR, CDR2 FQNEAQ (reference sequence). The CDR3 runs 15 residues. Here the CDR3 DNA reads TGTGCCAGCAGCCCGACTAGCGGAGACTCCTACGAGCAGTACTTC. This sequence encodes CASSPTSGDSYEQYF.

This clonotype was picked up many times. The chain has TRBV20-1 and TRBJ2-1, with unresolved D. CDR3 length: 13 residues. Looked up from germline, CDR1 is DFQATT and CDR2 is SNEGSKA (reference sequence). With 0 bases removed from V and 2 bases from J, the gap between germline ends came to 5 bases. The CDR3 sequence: CSARDTAYNEQFF. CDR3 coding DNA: TGCAGTGCTAGAGATACAGCCTACAATGAGCAGTTCTTC.

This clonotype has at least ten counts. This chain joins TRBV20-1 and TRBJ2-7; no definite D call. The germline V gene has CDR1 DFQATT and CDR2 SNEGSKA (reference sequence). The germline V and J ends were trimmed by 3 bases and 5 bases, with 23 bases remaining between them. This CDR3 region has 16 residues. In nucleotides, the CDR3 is TGCAGTGCTAGTCTGGAATCGAACTCCTTTTATCACGAGCAGTACTTC. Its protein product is CSASLESNSFYHEQYF.

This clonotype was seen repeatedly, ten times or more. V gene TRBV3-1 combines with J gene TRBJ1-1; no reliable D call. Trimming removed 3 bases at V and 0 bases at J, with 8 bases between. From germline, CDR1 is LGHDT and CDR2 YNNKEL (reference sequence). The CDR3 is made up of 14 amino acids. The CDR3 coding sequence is TGTGCCAGCAGCCAGTCCGGGGTGAACACTGAAGCTTTCTTT. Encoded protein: CASSQSGVNTEAFF.

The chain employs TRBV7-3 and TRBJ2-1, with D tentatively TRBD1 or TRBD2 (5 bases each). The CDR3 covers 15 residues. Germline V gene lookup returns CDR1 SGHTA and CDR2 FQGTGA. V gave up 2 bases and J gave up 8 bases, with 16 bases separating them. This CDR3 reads CASSLLGDAVYEQFF. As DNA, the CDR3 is TGTGCCAGCAGCTTACTAGGGGACGCGGTTTATGAGCAGTTCTTC. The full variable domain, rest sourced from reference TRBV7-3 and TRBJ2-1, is GAGVSQTPSNKVTEKGKYVELRCDPISGHTALYWYRQSLGQGPEFLIYFQGTGAADDSGLPNDRFFAVRPEGSVSTLKIQRTERGDSAVYLCASSLLGDAVYEQFFGPGTRLTVL.

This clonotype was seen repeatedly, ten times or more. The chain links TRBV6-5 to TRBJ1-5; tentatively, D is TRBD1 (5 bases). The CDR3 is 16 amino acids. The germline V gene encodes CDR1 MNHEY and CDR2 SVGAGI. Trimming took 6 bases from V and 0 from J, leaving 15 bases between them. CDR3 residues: CASSPQGLYSNQPQHF. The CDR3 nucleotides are TGTGCCAGCAGCCCGCAGGGCCTCTATAGCAATCAGCCCCAGCATTTT.

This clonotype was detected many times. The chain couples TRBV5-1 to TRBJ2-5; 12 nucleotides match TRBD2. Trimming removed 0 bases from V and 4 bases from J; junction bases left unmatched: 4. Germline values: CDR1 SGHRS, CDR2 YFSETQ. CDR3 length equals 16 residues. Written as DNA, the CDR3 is TGCGCCAGCAGCTTGGGACTAGCGGGAGACCCAGAGACCCAGTACTTC. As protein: CASSLGLAGDPETQYF.

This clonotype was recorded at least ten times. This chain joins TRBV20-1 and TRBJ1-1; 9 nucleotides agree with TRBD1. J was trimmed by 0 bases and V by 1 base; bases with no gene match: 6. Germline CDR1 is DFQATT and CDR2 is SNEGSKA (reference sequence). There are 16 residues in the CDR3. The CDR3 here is CSARVPGQGMNTEAFF. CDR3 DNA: TGCAGTGCTAGAGTCCCGGGACAGGGAATGAACACTGAAGCTTTCTTT.

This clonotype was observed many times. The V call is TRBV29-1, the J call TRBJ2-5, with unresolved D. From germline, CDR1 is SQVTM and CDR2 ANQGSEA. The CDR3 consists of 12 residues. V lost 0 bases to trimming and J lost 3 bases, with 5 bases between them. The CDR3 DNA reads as TGCAGCGTTGAAGATGGGGAAGAGACCCAGTACTTC. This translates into CSVEDGEETQYF.

CDR3 in amino acids: CASSPGTTYNEQFF. The DNA for the CDR3 is TGCGCCAGCAGCCCCGGGACAACTTACAATGAGCAGTTCTTC. The chain uses TRBV5-1 and TRBJ2-1, with D tentatively TRBD1 (6 bases). V shed 4 bases and J shed 4 bases, with 12 bases lying between them. Germline V gene lookup returns CDR1 SGHRS and CDR2 YFSETQ. The CDR3 consists of 14 residues.

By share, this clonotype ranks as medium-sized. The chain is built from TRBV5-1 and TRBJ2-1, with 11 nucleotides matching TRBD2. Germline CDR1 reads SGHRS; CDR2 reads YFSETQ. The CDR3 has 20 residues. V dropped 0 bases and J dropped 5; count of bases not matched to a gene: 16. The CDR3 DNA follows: TGCGCCAGCAGCTTGGAAGGGCTAGCGGGGGGACCTCTACCACACAATGAGCAGTTCTTC. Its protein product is CASSLEGLAGGPLPHNEQFF.

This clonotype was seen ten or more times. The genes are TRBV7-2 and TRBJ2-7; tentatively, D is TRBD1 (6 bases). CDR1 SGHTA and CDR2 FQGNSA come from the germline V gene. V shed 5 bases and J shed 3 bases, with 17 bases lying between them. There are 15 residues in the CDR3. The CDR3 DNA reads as TGTGCCAGCAGCGGTAAGGGGGTCAGAGGCTACGAGCAGTACTTC. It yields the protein CASSGKGVRGYEQYF.

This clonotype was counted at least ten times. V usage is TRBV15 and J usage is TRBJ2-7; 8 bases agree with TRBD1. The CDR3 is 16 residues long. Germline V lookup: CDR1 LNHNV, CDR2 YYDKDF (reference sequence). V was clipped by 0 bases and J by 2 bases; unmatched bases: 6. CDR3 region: CATSRDLTGVTYEQYF. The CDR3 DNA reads TGTGCCACCAGCAGAGATCTGACAGGGGTTACCTACGAGCAGTACTTC.

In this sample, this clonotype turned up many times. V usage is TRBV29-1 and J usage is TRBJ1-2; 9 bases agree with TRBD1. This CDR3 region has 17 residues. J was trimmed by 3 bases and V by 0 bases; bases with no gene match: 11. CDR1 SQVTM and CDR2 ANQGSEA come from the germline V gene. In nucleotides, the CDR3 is TGCAGCGTTGAAGACTCAAACAGGGGGCGCCCCTACTATGGCTACACCTTC. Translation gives CSVEDSNRGRPYYGYTF. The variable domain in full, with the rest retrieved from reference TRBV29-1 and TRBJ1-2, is SAVISQKPSRDICQRGTSLTIQCQVDSQVTMMFWYRQQPGQSLTLIATANQGSEATYESGFVIDKFPISRPNLTFSTLTVSNMSPEDSSIYLCSVEDSNRGRPYYGYTFGSGTRLTVV.